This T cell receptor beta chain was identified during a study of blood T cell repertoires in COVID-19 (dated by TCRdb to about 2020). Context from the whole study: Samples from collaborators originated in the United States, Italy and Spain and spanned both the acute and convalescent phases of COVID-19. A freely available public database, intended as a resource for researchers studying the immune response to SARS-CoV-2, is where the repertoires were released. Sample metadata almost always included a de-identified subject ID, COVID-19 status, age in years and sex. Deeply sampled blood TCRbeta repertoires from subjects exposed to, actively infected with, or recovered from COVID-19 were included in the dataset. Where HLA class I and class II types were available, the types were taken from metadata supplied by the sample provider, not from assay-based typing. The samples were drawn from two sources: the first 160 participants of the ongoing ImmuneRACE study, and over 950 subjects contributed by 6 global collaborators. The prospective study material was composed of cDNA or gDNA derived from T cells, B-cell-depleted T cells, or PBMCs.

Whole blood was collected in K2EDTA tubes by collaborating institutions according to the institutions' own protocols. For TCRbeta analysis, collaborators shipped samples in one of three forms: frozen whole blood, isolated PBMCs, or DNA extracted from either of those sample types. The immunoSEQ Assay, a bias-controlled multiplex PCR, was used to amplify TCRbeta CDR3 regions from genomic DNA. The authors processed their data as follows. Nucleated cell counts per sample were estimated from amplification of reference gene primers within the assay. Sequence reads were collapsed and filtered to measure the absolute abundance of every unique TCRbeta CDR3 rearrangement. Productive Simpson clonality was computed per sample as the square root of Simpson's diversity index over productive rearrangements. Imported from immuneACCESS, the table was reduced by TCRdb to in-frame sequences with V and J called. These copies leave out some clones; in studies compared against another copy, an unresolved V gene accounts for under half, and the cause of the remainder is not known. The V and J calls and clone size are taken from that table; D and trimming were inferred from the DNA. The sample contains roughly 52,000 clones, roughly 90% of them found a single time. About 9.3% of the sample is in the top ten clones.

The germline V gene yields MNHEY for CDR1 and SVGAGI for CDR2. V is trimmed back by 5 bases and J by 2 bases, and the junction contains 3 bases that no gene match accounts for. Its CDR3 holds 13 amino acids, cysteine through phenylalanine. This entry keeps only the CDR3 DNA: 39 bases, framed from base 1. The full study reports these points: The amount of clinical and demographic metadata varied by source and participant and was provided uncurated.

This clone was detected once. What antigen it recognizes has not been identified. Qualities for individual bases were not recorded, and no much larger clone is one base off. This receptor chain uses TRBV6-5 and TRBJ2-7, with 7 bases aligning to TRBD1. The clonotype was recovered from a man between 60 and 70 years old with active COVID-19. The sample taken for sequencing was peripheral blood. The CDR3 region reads CASSRDRPYEQYF. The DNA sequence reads TGTGCCAGCAGTCGGGACAGACCCTACGAGCAGTACTTC.